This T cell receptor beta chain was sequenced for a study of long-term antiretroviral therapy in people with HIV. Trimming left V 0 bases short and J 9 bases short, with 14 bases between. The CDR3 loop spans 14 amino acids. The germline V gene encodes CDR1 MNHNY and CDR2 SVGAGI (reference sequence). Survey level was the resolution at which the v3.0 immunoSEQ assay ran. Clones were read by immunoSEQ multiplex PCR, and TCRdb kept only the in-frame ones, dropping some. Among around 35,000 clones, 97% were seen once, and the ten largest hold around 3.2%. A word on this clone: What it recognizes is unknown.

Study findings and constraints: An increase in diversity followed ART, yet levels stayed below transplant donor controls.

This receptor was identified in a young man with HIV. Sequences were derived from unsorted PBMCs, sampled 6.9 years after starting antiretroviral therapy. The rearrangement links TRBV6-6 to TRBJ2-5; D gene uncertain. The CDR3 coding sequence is TGTGCCAGCAGTTACTCGAGAACATTCGTGGCCCAGTACTTC. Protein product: CASSYSRTFVAQYF.